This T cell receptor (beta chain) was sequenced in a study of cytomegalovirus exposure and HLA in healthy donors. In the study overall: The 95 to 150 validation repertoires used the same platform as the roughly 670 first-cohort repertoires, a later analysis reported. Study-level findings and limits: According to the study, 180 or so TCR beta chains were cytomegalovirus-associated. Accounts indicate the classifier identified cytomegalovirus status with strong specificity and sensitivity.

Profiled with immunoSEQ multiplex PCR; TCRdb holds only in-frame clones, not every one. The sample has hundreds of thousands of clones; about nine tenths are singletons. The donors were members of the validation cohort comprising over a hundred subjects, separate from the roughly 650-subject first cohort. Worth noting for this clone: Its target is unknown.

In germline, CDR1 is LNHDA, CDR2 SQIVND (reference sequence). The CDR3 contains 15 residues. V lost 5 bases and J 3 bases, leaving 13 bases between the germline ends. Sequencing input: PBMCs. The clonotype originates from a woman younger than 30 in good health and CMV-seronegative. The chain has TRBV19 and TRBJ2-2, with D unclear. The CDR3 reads CASSLSRLDTGELFF. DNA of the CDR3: TGTGCCAGTAGTTTGTCCCGACTGGACACCGGGGAGCTGTTTTTT.